The clone carrying this TCR beta chain was counted between two and nine times. The target antigen is unknown. The sample belongs to a study of CD8 T cells in ankylosing spondylitis. Overall study results and limits: Clones linked to disease were reported to show significant enrichment in matched ankylosing spondylitis synovial fluid. Disease-associated clones were CD8+ and fairly uncommon in peripheral blood. Blood from ankylosing spondylitis patients appeared to carry a characteristic roughly 8-variant TCR beta motif.

The CDR3 loop spans 13 amino acids. Germline V gives CDR1 SEHNR, CDR2 FQNEAQ (reference sequence). V lost 1 base and J lost 10, with 13 bases in between. Making the TCR beta libraries involved quantitative 5'-RACE with molecular barcodes. From the 5' RACE reads, TCRdb called clonotypes with MiXCR, one entry per CDR3 protein. The sample consists of about 150,000 distinct CDR3 sequences, approximately 44% of them appearing once. The source is a male donor with ankylosing spondylitis. The gene calls are TRBV7-9 and TRBJ2-5; D uncertain. Sequenced material: synovial fluid, either unsorted or a sorted T cell fraction (not recorded which). The DNA for the CDR3 is TGTGCCAGCAGCTTAGTAAATCGTGACGACCAGTACTTC. Its protein product is CASSLVNRDDQYF.